What follows are 20 T cell receptor beta chains derived from one specimen sequenced in a study of blood T cells in healthy people across ages. Primers used in a second PCR of about 6 to 11 cycles were a sample-barcoded 5' primer and a J-beta primer mix. MiXCR, run by TCRdb on the 5' RACE reads, gives a single entry per CDR3 protein. The sample records 650,000 to 1,000,000 distinct CDR3 sequences, roughly 35% being singletons. Sequencing was carried out using blood. Source of these receptors: a young man in good health.

The J gene is TRBJ2-2, the V gene TRBV7-2; 15 bases align to TRBD2. The germline V gene encodes CDR1 SGHTA and CDR2 FQGNSA. The CDR3 has 16 residues. Trimming at V came to 4 bases and at J to 6 bases, leaving 3 bases not matched to a gene. This CDR3 reads CASSSRTSGGAGELFF. The CDR3 DNA follows: TGTGCCAGCAGCTCCCGGACTAGCGGGGGGGCCGGGGAGCTGTTTTTT.

This clonotype was seen a few times. This chain uses TRBV25-1 with TRBJ1-2; possible D gene TRBD1, 5 bases. Trimming cost V 8 bases and J 5 bases, with 27 bases left between them. The CDR3 length is 17 residues. CDR1 and CDR2 from the germline V gene are MGHDK and SYGVNS. CDR3 bases: TGTGCCAGCTGCTGCCGTTTAGACAGAATCATCCTGTATGGCTACACCTTC. Its translation is CASCCRLDRIILYGYTF.

As to this clonotype: A much larger clonotype is one base distant, so this may be a read error. The J gene is TRBJ1-5, the V gene TRBV4-3; TRBD1 agrees at 8 bases. The length of the CDR3 is 16 residues. Trimming at V came to 0 bases and at J to 8 bases, leaving 9 bases not matched to a gene. Germline CDR1 and CDR2: LGHNA and YSLEER. The CDR3 here is CASSQDDRGSTKPQHF. CDR3 bases: TGCGCCAGCAGCCAAGACGACAGGGGAAGCACAAAGCCCCAGCATTTT.

J is TRBJ1-1 and V is TRBV6-1; D is uncertain. The CDR3 is 16 residues long. The V and J ends lost 5 bases and 0 bases respectively, with 16 bases between them. Germline V gene data show CDR1 as MNHNS and CDR2 as SASEGT. As DNA, the CDR3 is TGTGCCAGCAGTTTTTCCGGGCGGGGAATGAACACTGAAGCTTTCTTT. Translated, it gives CASSFSGRGMNTEAFF.

Here the CDR3 DNA reads TGTGCCACCCCGTGGATTGCGGGTCGCACAGATACGCAGTATTTT. It codes for CATPWIAGRTDTQYF. The chain is built from TRBV24-1 and TRBJ2-3; D is perhaps TRBD2 (5 bases). The CDR3 length is 15 residues. V gave up 9 bases and J gave up 1 base, with 16 bases separating them. CDR1 is KGHDR, CDR2 SFDVKD, per germline.

This clonotype has a handful of counts. The chain employs TRBV5-1 and TRBJ1-1; TRBD1 matches 7 bases. The V gene end was trimmed by 4 bases and the J gene end by 3 bases; junction bases not matched to a gene: 6. The germline V gene encodes CDR1 SGHRS and CDR2 YFSETQ. The CDR3 totals 14 residues. The CDR3 nucleotides read TGCGCCAGCAGCGAGGACCAGGGGGACACTGAAGCTTTCTTT. It encodes CASSEDQGDTEAFF.

V usage is TRBV5-1 and J usage is TRBJ2-5; D remains ambiguous. Germline V gives CDR1 SGHRS, CDR2 YFSETQ. Trimming stripped 7 bases from V and 11 bases from J, with 15 bases between. The CDR3 covers 11 residues. CDR3 nucleotide sequence: TGCGCCAGCCATAATGACAATGAGCAGTACTTC. It is translated as CASHNDNEQYF.

The chain links TRBV12-3 or TRBV12-4 to TRBJ2-7, with D possibly being TRBD1 (6 bases). V was shortened by 6 bases and J by 0 bases, with 12 bases between the two germline ends. This CDR3 is built from 14 residues. CDR3 region: CASRKTGDSYEQYF. CDR3 bases: TGTGCCAGCAGAAAGACAGGTGACTCCTACGAGCAGTACTTC.

The chain carries TRBV6-6 and TRBJ2-1; D may be TRBD2 (6 bases). The DNA end favors TRBJ2-7, so the J call may be wrong. The CDR3 runs to 16 residues. CDR1 MNHNY and CDR2 SVGAGI come from the germline V gene (reference sequence). The CDR3 loop reads CASSYSVGGRYNEQYF. The CDR3, as DNA: TGTGCCAGCAGTTACTCCGTCGGGGGACGGTACAATGAGCAGTACTTC.

This clonotype has ten or more counts. This sequence joins TRBV12-3 or TRBV12-4 and TRBJ1-2; possibly TRBD1 for D (5 bases). Trimming shortened V by 2 bases and J by 3 bases, and 10 bases separated the two germline ends. The CDR3 has 14 residues. The CDR3 protein is CASSLSGIDYGYTF. The CDR3 bases are TGTGCCAGCAGTTTATCAGGGATTGACTATGGCTACACCTTC.

The V gene is TRBV7-2, the J gene TRBJ1-1, with a weak D call TRBD1 (5 bases). The germline V gene encodes CDR1 SGHTA and CDR2 FQGNSA. V shed 1 base and J shed 4 bases, with 10 bases lying between them. This CDR3 is built from 14 residues. The CDR3 DNA reads as TGTGCCAGCAGCTTAGTTCAGGGAGGCACTGAAGCTTTCTTT. Amino acid sequence: CASSLVQGGTEAFF.

Notes on this clonotype: With a much larger clone just one base away, this may be a read error. The chain joins TRBV6-6 to TRBJ2-7, with a weak D call TRBD1 (5 bases). V gave up 6 bases and J gave up 3 bases, with 9 bases separating them. CDR1 and CDR2 (germline): MNHNY, SVGAGI (reference sequence). CDR3 length: 12 residues. The chain's CDR3 is CASSPDNYEQYF. The CDR3 DNA reads as TGTGCCAGCAGCCCGGACAACTACGAGCAGTACTTC.

This clonotype was seen at least ten times. The chain carries TRBV20-1 and TRBJ2-1; 13 bases fit TRBD2. J was trimmed by 6 bases and V by 6 bases; bases with no gene match: 8. The CDR3 extends over 15 amino acids. Germline values: CDR1 DFQATT, CDR2 SNEGSKA (reference sequence). CDR3 nucleotides: TGCAGTGCCCTAGCAACTAGCGGGGGGGCCAATGAGCAGTTCTTC. This encodes CSALATSGGANEQFF.

This clonotype occurred many times. The chain is built from TRBV12-3 or TRBV12-4 and TRBJ1-4, with D unclear. The V end lost 6 bases, the J end lost 13 bases, and 15 bases lay between the germline ends. There are 12 residues in the CDR3. The CDR3 spells CASRSDVFRLFF. The CDR3 nucleotides read TGTGCCAGCAGGAGCGACGTGTTTAGACTGTTTTTT.

There are a few counts of this clonotype. The chain couples TRBV5-6 to TRBJ1-5; D is uncertain. The V and J ends lost 0 bases and 3 bases respectively, with 10 bases between them. This CDR3 contains 15 residues. Germline lookup yields CDR1 SGHDT and CDR2 YYEEEE. The DNA of the CDR3 is TGTGCCAGCAGCTTGGGTGGGTTCCCCAATCAGCCCCAGCATTTT. Protein product: CASSLGGFPNQPQHF.

In the case of this clonotype: This may stem from a read error, because a much larger clone lies one nucleotide away. The rearrangement joins TRBV7-3 to TRBJ2-7; D not certain. Germline values: CDR1 SGHTA, CDR2 FQGTGA. The length of the CDR3 is 13 residues. V lost 5 bases to trimming and J lost 7 bases, with 15 bases between them. The CDR3 bases are TGTGCCAGCAGCCCGGATGGTAACAATGAGCAGTACTTC. Translation gives CASSPDGNNEQYF. The full variable domain, in which reference TRBV7-3 and TRBJ2-7 provide the parts outside the CDR3, is GAGVSQTPSNKVTEKGKYVELRCDPISGHTALYWYRQSLGQGPEFLIYFQGTGAADDSGLPNDRFFAVRPEGSVSTLKIQRTERGDSAVYLCASSPDGNNEQYFGPGTRLTVT.

This chain connects TRBV12-3 or TRBV12-4 to TRBJ1-6; D gene ambiguous. The V end lost 6 bases, the J end lost 6 bases, and 12 bases lay between the germline ends. The CDR3 is 14 residues long. For the CDR3, the DNA is TGTGCCAGCAGGGGGATATCTGCTAATTCACCCCTCCACTTT. Encoded protein: CASRGISANSPLHF.

The genes are TRBV13 and TRBJ1-1, with a weak D call TRBD1 (6 bases). Per germline, CDR1 PRHDT and CDR2 FYEKMQ (reference sequence). Trimming removed 5 bases at V and 3 bases at J, with 16 bases between. CDR3 length: 15 residues. Written as DNA, the CDR3 is TGTGCCAGCAGCCTCAGGGGTTCAGGGGACACTGAAGCTTTCTTT. As protein: CASSLRGSGDTEAFF.

On this clonotype: The junction shows a germline mismatch at one end, possibly a read error. Written as DNA, the CDR3 is TGCAGTGCTAGCCCCGGGCTAAGCAATCCGCCCCAGCATTTT. Protein product: CSASPGLSNPPQHF. V gene TRBV20-1 combines with J gene TRBJ1-5; D gene uncertain. The CDR3 covers 14 residues. Germline V gives CDR1 DFQATT, CDR2 SNEGSKA (reference sequence).

This clonotype was picked up a small number of times. This could be a read error, since a much larger clone is one nucleotide away. The J gene is TRBJ2-7, the V gene TRBV12-3 or TRBV12-4; a weak D match, TRBD1 (5 bases). V lost 6 bases to trimming and J lost 7 bases, with 10 bases between them. This CDR3 comprises 11 residues. The CDR3 sequence: CASRDNNEQYF. CDR3 in DNA: TGTGCCAGCAGGGACAACAATGAGCAGTACTTC.